These 22 T cell receptor beta chains came from one sample sequenced in a study of T cell responses to AZD1222 COVID-19 vaccine. Some clones are missing from TCRdb's copy, which holds only in-frame ones; the method was immunoSEQ multiplex PCR. The profile shows 70,000 to 95,000 clones, roughly 86% of them singletons. The input for sequencing was peripheral blood, taken 28 days after the second AZD1222 dose. The receptors derive from an adult who received the AZD1222 COVID-19 vaccine.

This clone was seen a single time. The rearrangement joins TRBV7-6 to TRBJ2-2, with TRBD2 matching over 8 bases. Germline V gene sequence: CDR1 SGHVS, CDR2 FNYEAQ. CDR3 length equals 15 residues. V was pared by 3 bases and J by 4 bases, with 4 bases of the junction left unmatched. In nucleotides, the CDR3 is TGTGCCAGCAGCTTCAGGGCGGGGGGCACCGGGGAGCTGTTTTTT. Its translation is CASSFRAGGTGELFF.

The CDR3 region has the DNA TGTGCCAGCAGTTCCCAGGGTACGAACACTGAAGCTTTCTTT. Amino acids: CASSSQGTNTEAFF. This sequence joins TRBV6-5 and TRBJ1-1; D may be TRBD1 (5 bases). This CDR3 contains 14 residues. Germline V lookup: CDR1 MNHEY, CDR2 SVGAGI. Trimming removed 4 bases at V and 1 base at J, with 10 bases between.

V is TRBV7-9 and J is TRBJ2-4; TRBD1 matches at 7 bases. The germline gives CDR1 SEHNR, CDR2 FQNEAQ (reference sequence). V trimming: 11 bases; J trimming: 8 bases; junction bases outside the gene matches: 12. The CDR3 has 13 residues. CDR3 loop: CAPGPRQGYIQYF. The DNA of the CDR3 is TGTGCCCCTGGGCCTCGACAGGGCTACATTCAGTACTTC.

This rearrangement joins TRBV2 to TRBJ2-4; no clear D gene. Trimming took 1 base from V and 1 from J, leaving 14 bases between them. Germline V lookup: CDR1 SNHLY, CDR2 FYNNEI. The length of the CDR3 is 17 residues. CDR3: CASSEVVRYAAKNIQYF. Here the CDR3 DNA reads TGTGCCAGCAGTGAAGTGGTAAGGTATGCGGCCAAAAACATTCAGTACTTC.

CDR3 residues: CASSLDLGEKLFF. The CDR3, as DNA: TGTGCCAGCAGTTTGGACCTGGGTGAAAAACTGTTTTTT. The rearrangement uses TRBV28 and TRBJ1-4; D gene ambiguous. The CDR3 has 13 residues. V was trimmed by 3 bases and J by 7 bases, leaving 9 bases between them. Germline CDR1 MDHEN, CDR2 SYDVKM. Drawing the rest from reference TRBV28 and TRBJ1-4, the complete variable domain is DVKVTQSSRYLVKRTGEKVFLECVQDMDHENMFWYRQDPGLGLRLIYFSYDVKMKEKGDIPEGYSVSREKKERFSLILESASTNQTSMYLCASSLDLGEKLFFGSGTQLSVL.

V and J are TRBV2 and TRBJ1-5, with D possibly matching TRBD1 (5 bases). The V end was cut by 6 bases, the J end by 5 bases, with 17 bases between. Germline V gene sequence: CDR1 SNHLY, CDR2 FYNNEI. CDR3 length equals 15 residues. CDR3 nucleotide sequence: TGTGCCAGCAGGGGGGACGGGACGATCCATCAGCCCCAGCATTTT. It encodes CASRGDGTIHQPQHF.

The V call is TRBV12-5, the J call TRBJ2-2; possibly TRBD1 or TRBD2 for D (5 bases each). Deletions cut 5 bases from V and 3 bases from J, with 10 bases between. CDR3 length: 14 amino acids. Germline CDR1 reads LGHNT; CDR2 reads FRNRAP. For the CDR3, the DNA is TGTGCTAGTGGTCCGGGGACCGACACCGGGGAGCTGTTTTTT. Encoded protein: CASGPGTDTGELFF. The variable domain in full, completed from reference TRBV12-5 and TRBJ2-2, reads DARVTQTPRHKVTEMGQEVTMRCQPILGHNTVFWYRQTMMQGLELLAYFRNRAPLDDSGMPKDRFSAEMPDATLATLKIQPSEPRDSAVYFCASGPGTDTGELFFGEGSRLTVL.

The chain has TRBV6-2 or TRBV6-3 and TRBJ2-1; 9 bases align to TRBD2. This CDR3 spans 20 amino acids. Germline CDR1 and CDR2: MNHEY and SVGEGT. V lost 2 bases, J lost 4 bases, and 18 bases stayed unmatched. The CDR3 nucleotides are TGTGCCAGCAGTTACGGTCCTAGCGGGATTCAAAAGGGGGCTTACAATGAGCAGTTCTTC. Translation gives CASSYGPSGIQKGAYNEQFF.

The chain uses TRBV13 and TRBJ2-1, with 12 bases matching TRBD2. The CDR3 has 15 amino acids. Losses at the gene ends were 4 bases for V and 7 bases for J; bases not matched to a gene: 5. The V gene's germline CDR1 is PRHDT and CDR2 FYEKMQ (reference sequence). The CDR3 nucleotides read TGTGCCAGCAGCTCGCGACTAGCGGGGGCGAATGAGCAGTTCTTC. Translating it yields CASSSRLAGANEQFF.

In this sample, this clone turned up once. This rearrangement joins TRBV6-1 to TRBJ2-7; D ambiguous. The ends were cut back, 3 bases at V and 0 bases at J, with 9 bases in the middle. The CDR3 runs 14 residues. CDR1 is MNHNS and CDR2 is SASEGT in the germline V gene. The chain's CDR3 is CASSEVYSSYEQYF. The CDR3, as DNA: TGTGCCAGCAGTGAGGTATACAGCTCCTACGAGCAGTACTTC.

The chain has TRBV29-1 and TRBJ2-3; the D is unclear. Germline assignment: CDR1 SQVTM and CDR2 ANQGSEA. There are 12 residues in the CDR3. Trimming took off 3 bases at V and 1 base at J, with 5 bases between the two ends. In DNA, the CDR3 is TGCAGCGTTGAGCAGGGCACAGATACGCAGTATTTT. It is translated as CSVEQGTDTQYF.

The gene calls are TRBV2 and TRBJ2-3; 9 positions match TRBD2. The CDR3 loop spans 15 amino acids. Trimming cost V 5 bases and J 4 bases; bases outside gene matches: 7. Germline lookup yields CDR1 SNHLY and CDR2 FYNNEI. For the CDR3, the DNA is TGTGCCAGCAGTTCTTTAGCGGGAGCCCCAGATACGCAGTATTTT. This encodes CASSSLAGAPDTQYF.

The CDR3 loop is CASSTISGPRYEQYF. CDR3 in DNA: TGTGCCAGCAGCACAATTTCGGGACCACGCTACGAGCAGTACTTC. The V and J genes are TRBV28 and TRBJ2-7; D possibly uses TRBD1 or TRBD2 (5 bases each). The CDR3 runs to 15 residues. Germline lookup yields CDR1 MDHEN and CDR2 SYDVKM. V lost 6 bases and J lost 3, with 18 bases in between.

J is TRBJ2-7 and V is TRBV12-3 or TRBV12-4; no clear D gene. CDR3 length: 13 amino acids. V was shortened by 5 bases and J by 0 bases, with 8 bases between the two germline ends. Written as DNA, the CDR3 is TGTGCCAGCAGTCCCCACAACTCCTACGAGCAGTACTTC. Residues: CASSPHNSYEQYF.

The rearrangement links TRBV9 to TRBJ2-2; no clear D. Germline V gene lookup returns CDR1 SGDLS and CDR2 YYNGEE. CDR3 length: 13 residues. Trimming removed 0 bases from V and 5 bases from J, with 5 bases in between. The CDR3 DNA reads TGTGCCAGCAGCGTAGCGGGTACCGGGGAGCTGTTTTTT. It codes for CASSVAGTGELFF.

The chain carries TRBV28 and TRBJ1-2; perhaps TRBD1 as D (6 bases). Germline V gene data show CDR1 as MDHEN and CDR2 as SYDVKM. Trimming left V 5 bases short and J 4 bases short, with 11 bases between. The CDR3 is made up of 13 amino acids. The CDR3 nucleotides are TGTGCCAGCAGTCCGGACAGCTTCTATGGCTACACCTTC. Translation gives CASSPDSFYGYTF.

The chain combines TRBV10-1 with TRBJ2-7; D remains ambiguous. CDR1 WNHNN and CDR2 SYGVQD come from the germline V gene (reference sequence). This CDR3 comprises 13 residues. V dropped 6 bases and J dropped 2 bases, with 11 bases sitting between them. This CDR3 is CASSNSVTYEQYF. For the CDR3, the DNA is TGCGCCAGCAGCAACTCGGTTACCTACGAGCAGTACTTC.

This clone was observed a handful of times. The V call is TRBV19, the J call TRBJ2-1; D uncertain. The CDR3 loop spans 11 amino acids. Germline V gene lookup returns CDR1 LNHDA and CDR2 SQIVND (reference sequence). The V gene lost 7 bases and the J gene lost 4 bases, with 5 bases spanning the gap. The CDR3 DNA reads TGTGCCAGTATCTTATACAATGAGCAGTTCTTC. This translates into CASILYNEQFF. Using reference TRBV19 and TRBJ2-1 for the parts outside the CDR3, the full variable domain is DGGITQSPKYLFRKEGQNVTLSCEQNLNHDAMYWYRQDPGQGLRLIYYSQIVNDFQKGDIAEGYSVSREKKESFPLTVTSAQKNPTAFYLCASILYNEQFFGPGTRLTVL.

The chain combines TRBV19 with TRBJ1-6, with a tentative D call TRBD1 (5 bases). Germline values: CDR1 LNHDA, CDR2 SQIVND (reference sequence). V was trimmed by 9 bases and J by 0 bases, leaving 12 bases between them. CDR3 length: 15 residues. The CDR3 DNA sequence: TGTGCCAGCCGGACAAAAAGCTCCTATAATTCACCCCTCCACTTT. It specifies CASRTKSSYNSPLHF.

Comment on this clone: The junction departs from germline at one end; a sequencing error may be responsible. The rearrangement joins TRBV4-3 to TRBJ2-2; D gene uncertain. Per the germline V gene, CDR1 is LGHNA and CDR2 is YSLEER. This CDR3 region has 14 residues. CDR3 sequence: CASCQTRNTGELFF. CDR3 nucleotides: TGCGCCAGCTGCCAGACAAGGAACACCGGGGAGCTGTTTTTT.

The chain employs TRBV3-1 (or the pseudogene TRBV3-2) and TRBJ1-1; the match to TRBD1 covers 7 bases. The CDR3 extends over 12 amino acids. The trim removed 2 bases at V and 10 bases at J, leaving 4 bases unmatched. The germline V gene encodes CDR1 LGHDT and CDR2 YNNKEL (reference sequence). The CDR3 loop is CASSQNEGAAFF. CDR3 sequence (DNA): TGTGCCAGCAGCCAAAATGAGGGGGCAGCTTTCTTT.

V gene TRBV5-4 combines with J gene TRBJ2-1; D uncertain. The CDR3 spans 17 residues. Trimming cost V 4 bases and J 0 bases, with 17 bases left between them. In germline, CDR1 is SGHNT, CDR2 YYREEE (reference sequence). The CDR3 is CASSPPHLTSSYNEQFF. CDR3 bases: TGTGCCAGCAGCCCTCCCCACCTCACCAGCTCCTACAATGAGCAGTTCTTC.